The clone carrying this T cell receptor (beta chain) appeared once. Antigen specificity is unknown. Only in-frame clones appear in the TCRdb table, and some are missing; sequencing was by immunoSEQ multiplex PCR. The profile covers 85,000 to 90,000 clones, with roughly 90% appearing a single time and over 9% taken by the ten largest. The germline gives CDR1 SGHAT, CDR2 FQNNGV. V lost 3 bases, J lost 8 bases, and 14 bases lay in between. The CDR3 spans 15 residues. This entry comes from a study of PD-L1 blockade in urothelial cancer. Study overall: Of around 31 patients, around 25 were males with bladder-origin urothelial cancer. The study recovered a median of roughly 140,000 T cells per blood sample.

Findings and caveats of the study: Below-median blood TCR clonality before treatment forecast better survival.

Locally advanced or metastatic urothelial carcinoma was diagnosed in the patients. This chain uses TRBV11-2 with TRBJ1-6, with D uncertain. The sequenced sample was PBMCs, obtained around atezolizumab (anti-PD-L1) treatment. This TCR was recovered from a man in his sixties with urothelial cancer. CDR3 protein: CASSFSGGADSPLHF. The CDR3 DNA reads TGTGCCAGCAGCTTTTCTGGTGGAGCAGATTCACCCCTCCACTTT.